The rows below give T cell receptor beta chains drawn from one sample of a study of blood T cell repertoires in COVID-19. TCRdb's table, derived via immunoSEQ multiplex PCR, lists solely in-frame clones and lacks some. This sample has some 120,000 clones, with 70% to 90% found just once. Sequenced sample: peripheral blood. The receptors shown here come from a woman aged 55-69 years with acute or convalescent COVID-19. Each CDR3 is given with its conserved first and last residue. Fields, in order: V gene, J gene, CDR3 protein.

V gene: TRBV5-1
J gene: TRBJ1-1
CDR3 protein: CASSLISSDTEAFF

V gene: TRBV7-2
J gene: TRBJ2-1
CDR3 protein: CASSVAFAVYNEQFF

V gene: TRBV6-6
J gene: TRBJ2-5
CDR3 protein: CASSKSGGGETQYF

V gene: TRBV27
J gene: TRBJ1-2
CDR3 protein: CASSWRGGNYGYTF

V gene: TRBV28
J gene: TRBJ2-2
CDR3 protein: CASSSPGVNTGELFF

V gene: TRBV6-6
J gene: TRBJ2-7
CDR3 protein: CASRQGVGASYEQYF

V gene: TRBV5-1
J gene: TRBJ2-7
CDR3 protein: CASSGGSPGLAVYEQYF

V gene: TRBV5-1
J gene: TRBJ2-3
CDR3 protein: CASGESGRADNSDTQYF

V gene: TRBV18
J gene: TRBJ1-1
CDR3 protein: CASSRDRGLTEAFF

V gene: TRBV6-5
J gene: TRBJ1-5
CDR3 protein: CASRRQGQPQHF

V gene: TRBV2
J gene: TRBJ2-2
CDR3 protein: CASSEQGADTGELFF

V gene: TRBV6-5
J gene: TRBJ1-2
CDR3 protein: CASSYSATNYGYTF

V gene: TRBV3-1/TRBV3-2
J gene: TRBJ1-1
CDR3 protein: CASSQGQRNTEAFF

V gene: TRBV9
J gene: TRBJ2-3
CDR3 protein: CASSVGVAGDTDTQYF

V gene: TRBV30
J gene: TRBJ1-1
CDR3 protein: CAWSRQGAGEAFF

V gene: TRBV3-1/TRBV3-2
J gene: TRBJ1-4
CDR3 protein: CASSRSESQLFF

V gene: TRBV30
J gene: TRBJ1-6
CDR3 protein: CAWSGGYNSPLHF

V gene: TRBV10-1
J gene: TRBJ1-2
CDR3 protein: CASSDRVGGGYTF

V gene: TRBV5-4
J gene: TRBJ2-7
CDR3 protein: CASSTGPRDYEQYF

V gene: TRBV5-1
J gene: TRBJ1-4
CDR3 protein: CASSLDSPNEKLFF

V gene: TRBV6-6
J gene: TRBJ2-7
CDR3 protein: CASSYGHSSYEQYF

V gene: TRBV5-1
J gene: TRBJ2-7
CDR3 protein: CASSLAGTEVYEQYF

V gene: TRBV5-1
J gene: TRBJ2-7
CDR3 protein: CASSPRDSSYEQYF

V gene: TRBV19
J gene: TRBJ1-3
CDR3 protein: CASSTTGSSGNTIYF

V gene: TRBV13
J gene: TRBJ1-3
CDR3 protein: CASSHESGNTIYF

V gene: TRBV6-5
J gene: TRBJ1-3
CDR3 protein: CASSYSRENTIYF

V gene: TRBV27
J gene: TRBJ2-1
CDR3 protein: CASSLSVYSSSYNEQFF

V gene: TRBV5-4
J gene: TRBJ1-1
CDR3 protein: CASSFTGRTEAFF

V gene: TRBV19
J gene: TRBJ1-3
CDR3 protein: CASTEQVHSGNTIYF

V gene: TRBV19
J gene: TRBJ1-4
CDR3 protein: CASSTPTGGTNEKLFF

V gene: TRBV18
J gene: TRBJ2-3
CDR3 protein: CASSPPHFTDTQYF

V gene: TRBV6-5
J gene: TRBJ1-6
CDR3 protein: CASSYGGLDSPLHF

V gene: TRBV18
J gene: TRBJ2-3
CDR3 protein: CASSALRELTDTQYF

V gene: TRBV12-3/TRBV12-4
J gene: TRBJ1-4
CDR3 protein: CASGTGSARELFF

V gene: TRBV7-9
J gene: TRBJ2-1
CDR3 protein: CASRPSSGEQFF

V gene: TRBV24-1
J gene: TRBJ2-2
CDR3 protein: CATSSLRGTGELFF

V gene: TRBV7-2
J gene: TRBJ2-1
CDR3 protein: CASSTRTANEQFF

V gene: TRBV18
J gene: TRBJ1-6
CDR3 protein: CASSPNQGQGAPLHF

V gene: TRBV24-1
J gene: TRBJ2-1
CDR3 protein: CATSGSSGTGQNEQFF

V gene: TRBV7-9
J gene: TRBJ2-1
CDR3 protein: CASSGGLTPYNEQFF

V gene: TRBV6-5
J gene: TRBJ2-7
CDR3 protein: CASRTGTGGNSEQYF

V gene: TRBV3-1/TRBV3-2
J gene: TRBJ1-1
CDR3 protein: CASSPSGFMNTEAFF

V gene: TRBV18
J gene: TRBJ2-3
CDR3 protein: CASSEGGHVDTQYF

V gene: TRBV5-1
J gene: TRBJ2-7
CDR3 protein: CASSLGQPSEQYF

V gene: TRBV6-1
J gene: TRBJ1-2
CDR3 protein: CASSEGQGYGYTF

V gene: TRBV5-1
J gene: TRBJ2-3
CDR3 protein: CASSLSGRGRSDTQYF

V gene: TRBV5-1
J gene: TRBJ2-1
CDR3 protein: CASSLAAGASYNEQFF

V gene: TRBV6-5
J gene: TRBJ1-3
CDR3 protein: CASRRGWIGNTIYF

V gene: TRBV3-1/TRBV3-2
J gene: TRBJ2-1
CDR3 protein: CASSLGTSIGEQFF

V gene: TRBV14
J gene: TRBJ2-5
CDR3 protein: CASSQEGQLAGAGGAQYF

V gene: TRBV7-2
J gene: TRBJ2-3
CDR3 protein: CASSLGLAGEVF

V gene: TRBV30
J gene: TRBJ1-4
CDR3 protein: CAWSAGQALEKLFF

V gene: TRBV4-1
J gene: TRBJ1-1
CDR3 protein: CASSQTYREFTEAFF